This T cell receptor (beta chain) was captured by sequencing in a study of identical twins. Findings of the study overall: Models, which agreed with sharing between unrelated individuals, nonetheless underestimated the out-of-frame TCR alpha sharing seen in monozygotic twins. Insertions were reduced in abundant cord blood beta clonotypes but not in memory repertoires.

This clonotype was seen just once. Its antigen is not known. TCRdb redid the calling of the 5' RACE reads with MiXCR, one entry per CDR3 protein. The sample lists about 500,000 distinct CDR3 sequences, roughly an eighth occurring once. Looked up from germline, CDR1 is SNHLY and CDR2 is FYNNEI. V was pared by 8 bases and J by 6 bases, with 7 bases of the junction left unmatched. The length of the CDR3 is 14 residues. Donors uniformly comprised healthy Caucasians. This same sample was also part of a study on yellow fever vaccine responses in identical twins.

The chain links TRBV2 to TRBJ2-2; 9 nucleotides align to TRBD1. The TCR sequence derives from a woman between 18 and 29 years old in good health. Sequencing input: CD4+ T cells sorted from blood. CDR3 sequence reads: CASGGQGLSGELFF. In DNA form, the CDR3 reads TGTGCCAGCGGGGGACAGGGCTTGTCCGGGGAGCTGTTTTTT.